What follows are 29 T cell receptor beta chains derived from one specimen sequenced in a study of identical twins. MiXCR, applied by TCRdb to the 5' RACE reads, yields one record per CDR3 protein. The sample lists around 160,000 distinct CDR3 sequences; around 3.6% were seen once. Sequenced input: memory T cells sorted from blood. Every receptor here comes from a young man in good health.

CDR3 protein: CASIGVSGANVLTF. Written as DNA, the CDR3 is TGTGCCAGCATTGGGGTTTCGGGGGCCAACGTCCTGACTTTC. The chain uses TRBV28 and TRBJ2-6; the D is unclear. Deletions cut 7 bases from V and 4 bases from J, with 11 bases between. The germline V gene has CDR1 MDHEN and CDR2 SYDVKM. The CDR3 consists of 14 residues.

This sequence joins TRBV10-3 and TRBJ2-3; no reliable D call. The CDR3 is made up of 11 amino acids. Germline V lookup: CDR1 ENHRY, CDR2 SYGVKD. V shed 3 bases and J shed 6 bases, with 4 bases lying between them. CDR3 amino acids: CAISDGDTQYF. Here the CDR3 DNA reads TGTGCCATCAGTGACGGGGATACGCAGTATTTT.

This clonotype was seen repeatedly, ten times or more. This sequence joins TRBV6-1 and TRBJ2-1, with a tentative D call TRBD1 (6 bases). V dropped 5 bases and J dropped 4 bases, with 12 bases sitting between them. The CDR3 runs 14 residues. In germline, CDR1 is MNHNS, CDR2 SASEGT. In nucleotides, the CDR3 is TGTGCCAGCAGTCCCGGACAGCGATACAATGAGCAGTTCTTC. This sequence encodes CASSPGQRYNEQFF.

This clonotype has at least ten counts. V usage is TRBV11-2 and J usage is TRBJ2-5; TRBD2 matches at 7 bases. V dropped 5 bases and J dropped 2; count of bases not matched to a gene: 5. The CDR3 has 14 residues. The germline V gene encodes CDR1 SGHAT and CDR2 FQNNGV. The DNA of the CDR3 is TGTGCCAGCAGCCGGACTAGTCGGCAAGAGACCCAGTACTTC. This gives the protein CASSRTSRQETQYF.

This clonotype was observed at least ten times. The CDR3 reads CSAPGLAGDETQYF. The CDR3 DNA follows: TGCAGTGCTCCCGGACTAGCGGGAGACGAGACCCAGTACTTC. This rearrangement joins TRBV20-1 to TRBJ2-5, with 13 bases that match TRBD2. V shed 5 bases and J 5 bases; nucleotides not matched to a gene: 5. Per the germline V gene, CDR1 is DFQATT and CDR2 is SNEGSKA (reference sequence). The CDR3 is 14 residues long.

This clonotype has ten or more counts. The V and J genes are TRBV12-3 or TRBV12-4 and TRBJ2-3, with D maybe TRBD2 (5 bases). The V end was cut by 5 bases, the J end by 6 bases, with 12 bases between. The CDR3 consists of 13 residues. The CDR3 DNA follows: TGTGCCAGCAGTGCCCGGGATCGGGATACGCAGTATTTT. Amino acids: CASSARDRDTQYF.

The chain couples TRBV6-1 to TRBJ1-5; a possible D gene is TRBD1 (6 bases). The CDR3 is made up of 14 amino acids. CDR1 MNHNS and CDR2 SASEGT come from the germline V gene. V gave up 6 bases and J gave up 7 bases, with 16 bases separating them. Written as DNA, the CDR3 is TGTGCCAGCAGGCGTCCGGACAGAAGGCAGCCCCAGCATTTT. Amino acid sequence: CASRRPDRRQPQHF.

The V call is TRBV11-2, the J call TRBJ2-1; 9 bases agree with TRBD2. CDR1 is SGHAT, CDR2 FQNNGV, per germline. V was pared by 0 bases and J by 8 bases, with 5 bases of the junction left unmatched. The CDR3 spans 15 residues. The CDR3 here is CASSLDRLAAYEQFF. CDR3 nucleotides: TGTGCCAGCAGCTTAGATAGACTAGCGGCGTATGAGCAGTTCTTC. The entire variable domain, with the rest obtained from reference TRBV11-2 and TRBJ2-1, is as follows: EAGVAQSPRYKIIEKRQSVAFWCNPISGHATLYWYQQILGQGPKLLIQFQNNGVVDDSQLPKDRFSAERLKGVDSTLKIQPAKLEDSAVYLCASSLDRLAAYEQFFGPGTRLTVL.

This clonotype appeared many times. This chain links TRBV5-6 with TRBJ2-7; TRBD2 aligns across 12 bases. Germline-derived CDR1 and CDR2 are SGHDT and YYEEEE. This CDR3 has 19 residues. V lost 3 bases, J lost 4 bases, and 17 bases stayed unmatched. The CDR3 bases are TGTGCCAGCAGCTCCCCGGGATCTTGGACTAGCGGGAATTCTTACGAGCAGTACTTC. It encodes CASSSPGSWTSGNSYEQYF. The full variable domain, completed using reference TRBV5-6 and TRBJ2-7, is DAGVTQSPTHLIKTRGQQVTLRCSPKSGHDTVSWYQQALGQGPQFIFQYYEEEERQRGNFPDRFSGHQFPNYSSELNVNALLLGDSALYLCASSSPGSWTSGNSYEQYFGPGTRLTVT.

This clonotype was recorded many times. The chain uses TRBV7-9 and TRBJ2-7, with D perhaps being TRBD1 or TRBD2 (5 bases each). V was clipped by 8 bases and J by 0 bases, with 14 bases between them. The CDR3 loop spans 14 amino acids. Germline assignment: CDR1 SEHNR and CDR2 FQNEAQ (reference sequence). CDR3 amino acids: CASGKGTHSYEQYV. In nucleotides, the CDR3 is TGTGCCAGCGGAAAGGGGACCCACTCCTACGAGCAGTACGTC.

This clonotype was detected only a few times. A read error may produce the germline difference seen at one junction end. The rearrangement uses TRBV20-1 and TRBJ2-7; 12 bases are a match to TRBD2. Germline V gene data show CDR1 as DFQATT and CDR2 as SNEGSKA (reference sequence). The length of the CDR3 is 12 residues. CDR3 bases: TGCAGTGCTAGAAAGACTAGCGGGAGCTTCTCCTTC. Its protein product is CSARKTSGSFSF.

Many counts were recorded for this clonotype. This chain joins TRBV12-3 or TRBV12-4 and TRBJ1-1, with D perhaps TRBD1 (5 bases). The germline V and J ends were trimmed by 5 bases and 0 bases, with 13 bases remaining between them. CDR3 length: 15 residues. The CDR3, as DNA: TGTGCCAGCAGTCCCAGCGCGACAGTGAACACTGAAGCTTTCTTT. Translation: CASSPSATVNTEAFF.

The V call is TRBV7-9, the J call TRBJ1-5, with D tentatively TRBD1 (5 bases). Trimming pared 11 bases from V and 3 bases from J, leaving 8 bases between. The length of the CDR3 is 11 residues. Germline V lookup: CDR1 SEHNR, CDR2 FQNEAQ (reference sequence). The CDR3 DNA reads TGTGCCGCAGGGTACAATCAGCCCCAGCATTTT. It is translated as CAAGYNQPQHF.

This clonotype was recorded a few times. The V and J genes are TRBV7-9 and TRBJ1-5; D ambiguous. From germline, CDR1 is SEHNR and CDR2 FQNEAQ (reference sequence). This CDR3 region has 14 residues. The V end was cut by 3 bases, the J end by 5 bases, with 11 bases between. Here the CDR3 reads CASSFSSYDQPQHF. CDR3 in DNA: TGTGCCAGCAGCTTCTCCTCTTATGATCAGCCCCAGCATTTT.

This clonotype was seen ten or more times. This sequence joins TRBV12-3 or TRBV12-4 and TRBJ1-6; D remains unclear. This CDR3 contains 15 residues. V shed 3 bases and J shed 9 bases, with 15 bases lying between them. The CDR3 sequence is CASSLVSPEGSPLHF. Written as DNA, the CDR3 is TGTGCCAGCAGTTTGGTATCACCCGAGGGTTCACCCCTCCACTTT.

This clonotype was counted ten times or more. V gene TRBV18 combines with J gene TRBJ2-3; the D is unclear. CDR1 and CDR2 (germline): KGHSH, LQKENI. This CDR3 has 12 residues. Trimming took off 5 bases at V and 1 base at J, with 4 bases between the two ends. In DNA form, the CDR3 reads TGTGCCAGCTCAGAGGGCACAGATACGCAGTATTTT. Translated: CASSEGTDTQYF.

The chain recombines TRBV6-5 with TRBJ1-1, with TRBD1 matching over 7 bases. V shed 2 bases, J shed 0 bases, and the junction held 6 bases outside the gene matches. The CDR3 is 16 residues long. The germline V gene has CDR1 MNHEY and CDR2 SVGAGI. The CDR3 region has the DNA TGTGCCAGCAGTTACCGGACAGGCGGGGTGAACACTGAAGCTTTCTTT. Encoded protein: CASSYRTGGVNTEAFF.

This clonotype was found many times. The chain couples TRBV11-3 to TRBJ2-1; D unclear. Germline V gene lookup returns CDR1 SGHNT and CDR2 YENEEA. The CDR3 is 11 amino acids. The germline V and J ends were trimmed by 5 bases and 12 bases, with 11 bases remaining between them. In DNA form, the CDR3 reads TGTGCCAGCAGCCCGGATACGTCGCAGTTCTTC. It is translated as CASSPDTSQFF.

This clonotype has ten or more counts. The genes are TRBV27 and TRBJ2-1; 7 bases agree with TRBD2. After removal of 6 bases from V and 0 bases from J, the junction contained 5 bases not matched to a gene. This CDR3 spans 15 amino acids. CDR1 and CDR2 from the germline V gene are MNHEY and SMNVEV (reference sequence). As DNA, the CDR3 is TGTGCCAGCAGCCTACGGGGGGACTCCTACAATGAGCAGTTCTTC. Translated, it gives CASSLRGDSYNEQFF.

This clonotype was seen ten or more times. The chain joins TRBV7-8 to TRBJ2-1, with 9 bases fitting TRBD2. Trimming removed 1 base from V and 8 bases from J; junction bases left unmatched: 6. Germline CDR1 reads SGHVS; CDR2 reads FQNEAQ. The length of the CDR3 is 15 residues. This chain's CDR3 is CASSLGGTSIHEQFF. The CDR3 DNA reads as TGTGCCAGCAGCTTAGGGGGGACTAGCATCCATGAGCAGTTCTTC.

This clonotype showed up many times. The junction departs from germline at one end; a sequencing error may be responsible. V usage is TRBV5-1 and J usage is TRBJ1-3; possibly TRBD1 for D (5 bases). There are 14 residues in the CDR3. Germline values: CDR1 SGHRS, CDR2 YFSETQ. In DNA form, the CDR3 reads TGCGCCAGCAGCGACACGGGACTTGGAGACACCATATATTTT. It specifies CASSDTGLGDTIYF.

A few counts support this clonotype. The chain has TRBV29-1 and TRBJ2-7; possibly TRBD1 or TRBD2 for D (5 bases each). The CDR3 covers 11 residues. V lost 6 bases to trimming and J lost 8 bases, with 14 bases between them. Germline assignment: CDR1 SQVTM and CDR2 ANQGSEA. The DNA for the CDR3 is TGCAGCGTGGGGGACGGTTTCAAGCAGTACGTC. It translates to CSVGDGFKQYV.

V gene TRBV4-2 combines with J gene TRBJ2-7; 7 bases match TRBD2. V was pared by 3 bases and J by 2 bases, with 7 bases of the junction left unmatched. The germline V gene encodes CDR1 LGHNA and CDR2 YNFKEQ. The CDR3 contains 15 residues. The CDR3 DNA sequence: TGTGCCAGCAGCCATCCTGAAGCGGGGACCTACGAGCAGTACTTC. It yields the protein CASSHPEAGTYEQYF.

This clonotype was recorded many times. The J gene is TRBJ2-1, the V gene TRBV28; D is ambiguous. The germline V gene has CDR1 MDHEN and CDR2 SYDVKM. Deletions cut 2 bases from V and 3 bases from J, with 17 bases between. This CDR3 is built from 17 residues. In DNA, the CDR3 is TGTGCCAGCAGTTTAACCGCCACCCTCCTAATCTACAATGAGCAGTTCTTC. Translated: CASSLTATLLIYNEQFF.

This clonotype appeared many times. The chain is built from TRBV4-2 and TRBJ2-1; no firm D call. The CDR3 has 12 amino acids. Germline CDR1 reads LGHNA; CDR2 reads YNFKEQ. Between the trimmed V and J ends, which lost 1 base and 8 bases, there was a span of 6 bases. The CDR3 region is CASSQGAYEQFF. In DNA, the CDR3 is TGTGCCAGCAGCCAAGGAGCTTATGAGCAGTTCTTC.

This clonotype has at least ten counts. The chain recombines TRBV15 with TRBJ2-5; D gene unclear. The CDR3 covers 15 residues. V lost 1 base and J 4 bases, leaving 13 bases between the germline ends. Germline V CDR1 and CDR2: LNHNV, YYDKDF (reference sequence). CDR3 nucleotide sequence: TGTGCCACCAGCAGAGCGGGCCAGCCTCCAGAGACCCAGTACTTC. Encoded protein: CATSRAGQPPETQYF.

This clonotype was recorded at least ten times. V is TRBV5-5 and J is TRBJ2-7; 10 bases align to TRBD1. The CDR3 covers 16 residues. Germline CDR1 SGHKS, CDR2 YYEKEE (reference sequence). The trim removed 2 bases at V and 2 bases at J, leaving 7 bases unmatched. The CDR3 protein is CASSFPGQGTAYEQYF. CDR3 nucleotides: TGTGCCAGCAGCTTCCCGGGACAGGGGACCGCCTACGAGCAGTACTTC.

This clonotype was recorded at least ten times. V is TRBV11-2 and J is TRBJ2-1; perhaps TRBD2 as D (5 bases). V lost 5 bases, J lost 6 bases, and 20 bases lay in between. This CDR3 is 16 amino acids long. In germline, CDR1 is SGHAT, CDR2 FQNNGV. The CDR3 coding sequence is TGTGCCAGCAGCAAAACCATAGCGTCGGACGTCAATGAGCAGTTCTTC. It specifies CASSKTIASDVNEQFF.

Ten or more counts support this clonotype. The V and J genes are TRBV29-1 and TRBJ2-6; D perhaps matches TRBD2 (6 bases). The germline gives CDR1 SQVTM, CDR2 ANQGSEA. The CDR3 spans 15 residues. Between the trimmed V and J ends, which lost 6 bases and 0 bases, there was a span of 12 bases. CDR3 amino acids: CSVGTADSGANVLTF. The CDR3 DNA reads TGCAGCGTCGGGACTGCGGACTCTGGGGCCAACGTCCTGACTTTC.